The T cell receptor beta chain described here comes from a study of response to subunit inactivated influenza vaccine. General study points: Few additional T cells are recruited per seasonal influenza vaccination, authors suggested.

TCRdb reprocessed the RT-PCR reads via MiXCR and lists one record per CDR3 protein. In the table there are about half a million distinct CDR3 sequences, 9.5% to 12% of which are singletons. There are a few counts of this clonotype. Its antigen is not identified. Germline CDR1 LGHNA, CDR2 YNFKEQ. Trimming removed 8 bases from V and 1 base from J; junction bases left unmatched: 5. The CDR3 is made up of 15 amino acids. This chain uses TRBV4-2 with TRBJ2-3; 11 bases agree with TRBD2. This sample comprised PBMCs from blood, obtained roughly 46 days after vaccination. The origin of this receptor is a man over 45 who received an inactivated influenza vaccine. CDR3 residues: CASEKGLAGTDTQYF. In DNA form, the CDR3 reads TGTGCCAGCGAGAAGGGACTAGCGGGCACAGATACGCAGTATTTT.